Below, 11 T cell receptor beta chains from the same sample are listed, as sequenced in a study of blood T cells in healthy people across ages. Through a sample-barcoded 5' primer and a J-beta primer mix, a second PCR was run for about 6 to 11 cycles. TCRdb reprocessed the 5' RACE reads via MiXCR and lists one record per CDR3 protein. The data contain about 810,000 distinct CDR3 sequences, roughly 40% of them seen just once; the ten biggest clones take up under 15%. Source material: blood. The receptor source for this set is a man younger than 35 in good health.

This clonotype was seen a handful of times. CDR3: CASSQDLSGGEKLFF. In DNA form, the CDR3 reads TGCGCCAGCAGCCAAGATCTGTCGGGAGGTGAAAAACTGTTTTTT. The chain combines TRBV4-3 with TRBJ1-4, with D unclear. Trimming took off 0 bases at V and 7 bases at J, with 12 bases between the two ends. Germline V gene sequence: CDR1 LGHNA, CDR2 YSLEER. There are 15 residues in the CDR3.

The chain couples TRBV10-3 to TRBJ1-6; 7 bases are shared with TRBD1. Looked up from germline, CDR1 is ENHRY and CDR2 is SYGVKD. This CDR3 region has 15 residues. With V trimmed by 10 bases and J by 7 bases, 13 bases remained unmatched. CDR3 in DNA: TGTGCCACCAGGGAGACAGGGACAGAGAATTCACCCCTCCACTTT. Translation: CATRETGTENSPLHF.

The rearrangement joins TRBV28 to TRBJ2-7, with D perhaps matching TRBD1 (6 bases). The CDR3 has 18 amino acids. Between the trimmed V and J ends, which lost 6 bases and 4 bases, there was a span of 28 bases. CDR1 and CDR2 (germline): MDHEN, SYDVKM. As DNA, the CDR3 is TGTGCCAGCAGCCCGACGGGACACACAGGGTCAGCCCAGTACGAGCAGTACTTC. Protein product: CASSPTGHTGSAQYEQYF.

The chain links TRBV7-9 to TRBJ2-3; D perhaps matches TRBD2 (5 bases). Germline V gene data show CDR1 as SEHNR and CDR2 as FQNEAQ (reference sequence). Trimming took 4 bases from V and 6 from J, leaving 14 bases between them. CDR3 size: 14 residues. As DNA, the CDR3 is TGTGCCAGCAGCTCTCAGCGGTCCAGGGATACGCAGTATTTT. Translating it yields CASSSQRSRDTQYF.

The chain combines TRBV12-3 or TRBV12-4 with TRBJ2-5, with 8 bases that match TRBD1. The V gene end was trimmed by 3 bases and the J gene end by 11 bases; junction bases not matched to a gene: 11. The CDR3 contains 14 residues. The DNA of the CDR3 is TGTGCCAGCAGTTTTGTCCAGGGGGCCAGTGAGCAGTACTTC. Translating it yields CASSFVQGASEQYF.

This clonotype was counted between two and nine times. The V and J genes are TRBV4-2 and TRBJ1-1; D might be TRBD1 (6 bases). V lost 3 bases to trimming and J lost 1 base, with 12 bases between them. Germline-derived CDR1 and CDR2 are LGHNA and YNFKEQ. The CDR3 is 15 residues long. CDR3 region: CASSQRSDRNTEAFF. The CDR3 nucleotides read TGTGCCAGCAGCCAGCGATCGGACAGGAACACTGAAGCTTTCTTT.

The rearrangement joins TRBV7-2 to TRBJ2-6; D call uncertain. V shed 5 bases and J shed 1 base, with 9 bases lying between them. This CDR3 has 15 residues. Germline V gene lookup returns CDR1 SGHTA and CDR2 FQGNSA. CDR3 in amino acids: CASSPRASGANVLTF. Here the CDR3 DNA reads TGTGCCAGCAGCCCCCGAGCTTCTGGGGCCAACGTCCTGACTTTC. The whole variable domain, remainder taken from reference TRBV7-2 and TRBJ2-6, is GAGVSQSPSNKVTEKGKDVELRCDPISGHTALYWYRQSLGQGLEFLIYFQGNSAPDKSGLPSDRFSAERTGGSVSTLTIQRTQQEDSAVYLCASSPRASGANVLTFGAGSRLTVL.

Comment on this clonotype: A clone one base away is much larger, so this may be a read error. The chain has TRBV9 and TRBJ2-6; no reliable D call. The germline V and J ends were trimmed by 3 bases and 1 base, with 20 bases remaining between them. Germline V lookup: CDR1 SGDLS, CDR2 YYNGEE. The length of the CDR3 is 19 residues. In DNA, the CDR3 is TGTGCCAGCAGCGCCAGGACCGGCCTTATGGAGTCTGGGGCCAACGTCCTGACTTTC. It is translated as CASSARTGLMESGANVLTF.

This chain connects TRBV5-1 to TRBJ1-1; D unclear. V lost 4 bases and J 0 bases, leaving 13 bases between the germline ends. Looked up from germline, CDR1 is SGHRS and CDR2 is YFSETQ. The CDR3 sequence is 15 residues long. CDR3 sequence (DNA): TGCGCCAGCAGCACCTGGAATTTTATGAACACTGAAGCTTTCTTT. Translated: CASSTWNFMNTEAFF.

This clonotype was observed a handful of times. The V and J genes are TRBV14 and TRBJ1-2, with D possibly TRBD1 on 5 matching bases. The CDR3 contains 14 residues. V was clipped by 3 bases and J by 6 bases, with 14 bases between them. Germline V CDR1 and CDR2: SGHDN, FVKESK. The CDR3, as DNA: TGTGCCAGCAGCCAGGCCGGAGGAGGGGATGGCTACACCTTC. It translates to CASSQAGGGDGYTF. Drawing the rest from reference TRBV14 and TRBJ1-2, the complete variable domain is EAGVTQFPSHSVIEKGQTVTLRCDPISGHDNLYWYRRVMGKEIKFLLHFVKESKQDESGMPNNRFLAERTGGTYSTLKVQPAELEDSGVYFCASSQAGGGDGYTFGSGTRLTVV.

This clonotype occurred a few times. V and J are TRBV20-1 and TRBJ1-1; 10 nucleotides match TRBD1. The CDR3 totals 12 residues. Germline CDR1 reads DFQATT; CDR2 reads SNEGSKA (reference sequence). Germline trimming cut 6 bases from V and 5 bases from J; bases unmatched to any gene: 3. The DNA of the CDR3 is TGCAGTGCCGGGACAGGGGTGACTGAAGCTTTCTTT. Its translation: CSAGTGVTEAFF.